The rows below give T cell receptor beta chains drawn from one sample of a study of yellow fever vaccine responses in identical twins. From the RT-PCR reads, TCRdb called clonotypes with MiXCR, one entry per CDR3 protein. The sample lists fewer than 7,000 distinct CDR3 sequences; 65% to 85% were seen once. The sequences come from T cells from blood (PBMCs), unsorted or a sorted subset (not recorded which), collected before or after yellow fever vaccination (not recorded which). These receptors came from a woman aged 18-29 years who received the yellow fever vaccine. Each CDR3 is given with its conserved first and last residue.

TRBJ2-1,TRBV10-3,CAISGTSGNEQFF
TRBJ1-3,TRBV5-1,CASSLAGDRTGNTIYF
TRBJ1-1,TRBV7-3,CASSLDTGMNTEAFF
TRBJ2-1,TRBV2,CASSISRGSYNEQFF
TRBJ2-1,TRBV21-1,CASSKPRGLYNEQFF
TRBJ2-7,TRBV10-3,CAISGGLSYEQYF
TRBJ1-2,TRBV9,CASSGEGFNYGYTF
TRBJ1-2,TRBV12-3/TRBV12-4,CASTTGGGGYTF
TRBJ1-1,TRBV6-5,CASSWGQGRYTEAFF
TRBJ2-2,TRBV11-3,CASSIAGGTGELFF
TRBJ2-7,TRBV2,CASSEWALTSSYEQYF
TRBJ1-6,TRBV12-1,CASSYGNSPLHF
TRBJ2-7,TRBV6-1,CASRDLAGEHYEQYF
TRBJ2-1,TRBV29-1,CSVHPGQGTEQFF
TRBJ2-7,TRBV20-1,CSASGDTVYEQYF
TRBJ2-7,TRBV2,CASNLLPGQGYEQYF
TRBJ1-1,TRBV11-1,CASSFQTDTEAFF
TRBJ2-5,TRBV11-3,CASSLVTPQRETQYF
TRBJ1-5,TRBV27,CASSYYRGNQPQHF
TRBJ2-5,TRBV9,CASSGQGAAGETQYF
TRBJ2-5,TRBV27,CASSWTSGETQYF
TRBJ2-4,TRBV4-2,CASSQDHRTSVSYF
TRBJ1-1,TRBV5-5,CASSSVPTEAFF
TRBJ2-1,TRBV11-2,CASSRGGRYYNEQFF
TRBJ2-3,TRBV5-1,CASSVTTGAQRTDTQYF
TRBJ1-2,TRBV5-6,CASSSLDFRAGYGYTF
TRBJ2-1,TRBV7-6,CASTRQGSPYNEQFF
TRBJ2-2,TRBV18,CASSPRPEDTGELFF
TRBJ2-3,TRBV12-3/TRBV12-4,CASSPQYTQYF
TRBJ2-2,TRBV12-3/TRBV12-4,CASSFRSGIPTGELFF
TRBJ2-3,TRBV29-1,CSALDRVTDTQYF
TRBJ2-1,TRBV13,CASEDVTGQLYNEQFF
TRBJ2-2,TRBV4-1,CASSATGFANTGELFF
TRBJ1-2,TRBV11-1,CASSTDLYGYTF
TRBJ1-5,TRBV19,CASRVRVDSNQPQHF
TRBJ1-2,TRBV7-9,CASSLRAEGYGYTF
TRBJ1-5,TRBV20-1,CSATAPGAYNQPQHF
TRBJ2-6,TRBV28,CASSLRLSGANVLTF
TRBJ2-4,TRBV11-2,CASSLLFTSENIQYF
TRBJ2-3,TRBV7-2,CASSLVGWGVSTDTQYF
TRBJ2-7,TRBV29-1,CSVAGTSTYEQYF
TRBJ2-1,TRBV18,CASSLHRVPYNEQFF
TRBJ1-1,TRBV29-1,CSVRDRYVNTEAFF
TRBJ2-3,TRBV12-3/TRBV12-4,CASSLVTGMGYDTQYF
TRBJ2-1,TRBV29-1,CSVDRSAGNEQFF